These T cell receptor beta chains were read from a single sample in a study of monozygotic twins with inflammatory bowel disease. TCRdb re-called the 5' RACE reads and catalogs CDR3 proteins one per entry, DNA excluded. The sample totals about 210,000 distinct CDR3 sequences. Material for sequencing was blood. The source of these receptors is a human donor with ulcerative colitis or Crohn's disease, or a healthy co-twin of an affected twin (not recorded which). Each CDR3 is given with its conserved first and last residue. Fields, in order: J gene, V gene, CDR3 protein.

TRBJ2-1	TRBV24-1	CATSDPARGSSYNEQFF
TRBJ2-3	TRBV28	CASSSNRGGLVDTQYF
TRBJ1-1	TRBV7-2	CASSSPAEGTEAFF
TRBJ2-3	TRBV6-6	CASSYFRGADTQYF
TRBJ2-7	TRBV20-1	CSARGLATYEQYF
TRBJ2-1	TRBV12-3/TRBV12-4	CASSLAPLGDYNEQFF
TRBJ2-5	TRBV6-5	CASSYSKAGGYQETQYF
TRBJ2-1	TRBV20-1	CSARTVNPTLGYHFYEQFF
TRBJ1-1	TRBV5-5	CASHLSLGTEAFF
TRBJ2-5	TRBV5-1	CASSSSETQYF
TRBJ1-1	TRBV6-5	CASSWGGRNTEAFF
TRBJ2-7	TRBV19	CASRSSGEQYF
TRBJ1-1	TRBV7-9	CASSSFQGAAEAFF
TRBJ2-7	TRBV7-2	CASSFFGRSYEQYF
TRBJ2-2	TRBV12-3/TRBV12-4	CASSLAPAGGTGELFF
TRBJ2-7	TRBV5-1	CASSLTGPYEQYF
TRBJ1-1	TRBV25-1	CASSDVSTVNTEAFF
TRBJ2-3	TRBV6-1	CASSEIGRISADTQYF
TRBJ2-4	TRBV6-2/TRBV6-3	CASSYEAGQYF
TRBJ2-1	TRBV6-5	CASSYLGQGHEQFF